Shown below are 29 T cell receptor beta chains from a single sample sequenced in a study of T cells in Graves' hyperthyroidism and ophthalmopathy. RNA transcripts were the template for amplifying TCR beta CDR3 regions. The HTBI primer set served for first-round RT-PCR of the TCR CDR3. Via MiXCR, TCRdb re-called the multiplex PCR reads, giving one row per CDR3 protein. The data hold about 520,000 distinct CDR3 sequences, with around 22% observed a single time. Source material: blood. The receptors were sampled from a woman aged 30 to 39 with Graves' ophthalmopathy.

This clonotype showed up many times. The V gene is TRBV10-3, the J gene TRBJ2-2; D could derive from TRBD1 or TRBD2 (5 bases each). With 10 bases removed from V and 0 bases from J, the gap between germline ends came to 12 bases. The length of the CDR3 is 14 residues. Looked up from germline, CDR1 is ENHRY and CDR2 is SYGVKD. The CDR3 bases are TGTGCCACCGCAGGGACGCCGAACACCGGGGAGCTGTTTTTT. The encoded protein is CATAGTPNTGELFF.

This clonotype has a count of ten or more. The chain carries TRBV6-1 and TRBJ1-1; 7 nucleotides match TRBD1. Germline-derived CDR1 and CDR2 are MNHNS and SASEGT. CDR3 length equals 13 residues. V lost 1 base, J lost 11 bases, and 7 bases stayed unmatched. CDR3 sequence: CASSEERDRVAFF. In DNA, the CDR3 is TGTGCCAGCAGTGAAGAGAGAGACAGGGTCGCTTTCTTT.

This clonotype was counted ten times or more. This rearrangement joins TRBV6-5 to TRBJ1-6; 8 bases are shared with TRBD1. The CDR3 contains 16 residues. V shed 0 bases, J shed 9 bases, and the junction held 7 bases outside the gene matches. Germline V gene sequence: CDR1 MNHEY, CDR2 SVGAGI. CDR3 protein: CASSYSSGTGPSPLHF. The CDR3 bases are TGTGCCAGCAGTTACTCCTCCGGGACAGGCCCTTCACCCCTCCACTTT.

This clonotype was seen at least ten times. The rearrangement joins TRBV25-1 to TRBJ2-7, with D possibly being TRBD2 (5 bases). This CDR3 comprises 14 residues. The V gene's germline CDR1 is MGHDK and CDR2 SYGVNS. Trimming removed 1 base from V and 7 bases from J, with 14 bases in between. CDR3 region: CASSEWRRGSEQYF. The CDR3 DNA sequence: TGTGCCAGCAGTGAATGGAGACGGGGTTCAGAGCAGTACTTC.

This clonotype occurred many times. The chain is built from TRBV27 and TRBJ2-5, with 10 bases matching TRBD2. V lost 2 bases and J lost 1; bases outside the gene matches: 7. This CDR3 has 17 amino acids. The germline CDR1 and CDR2 sequences are MNHEY and SMNVEV (reference sequence). CDR3 region: CASSLLGLAGAQETQYF. The CDR3 region has the DNA TGTGCCAGCAGTTTACTTGGGCTAGCGGGGGCCCAAGAGACCCAGTACTTC.

Ten or more counts support this clonotype. The rearrangement uses TRBV19 and TRBJ2-6; D is unclear. V dropped 7 bases and J dropped 0 bases, with 10 bases sitting between them. CDR3 length equals 15 residues. Germline V lookup: CDR1 LNHDA, CDR2 SQIVND (reference sequence). The CDR3 DNA reads TGTGCCAGTATAGACGTAAGCTCTGGGGCCAACGTCCTGACTTTC. Translating gives CASIDVSSGANVLTF.

This clonotype was observed a few times. The junction departs from the called germline gene at one end, perhaps through a read error. The chain links TRBV4-3 to TRBJ1-5; no reliable D call. This CDR3 has 15 residues. CDR1 LGHNA and CDR2 YSLEER come from the germline V gene. As DNA, the CDR3 is TGCGCCATCAGCCAAGATCGAGGGATTAATCAGCCCCAGCATTTT. It yields the protein CAISQDRGINQPQHF.

The V call is TRBV20-1, the J call TRBJ1-3; D is possibly TRBD1 (6 bases). This CDR3 has 13 amino acids. Germline V CDR1 and CDR2: DFQATT, SNEGSKA (reference sequence). The V end lost 6 bases, the J end lost 0 bases, and 9 bases lay between the germline ends. The CDR3 bases are TGCAGTGCCGGCAGGGGCTCTGGAAACACCATATATTTT. Protein sequence: CSAGRGSGNTIYF.

This clonotype was found a few times. The chain links TRBV2 to TRBJ1-2; 8 positions match TRBD1. Germline V gives CDR1 SNHLY, CDR2 FYNNEI. V was clipped by 7 bases and J by 4 bases; unmatched bases: 11. This CDR3 has 15 residues. This CDR3 reads CASTEPGGGSYGYTF. The CDR3 region has the DNA TGTGCCAGCACTGAGCCAGGGGGCGGGAGCTATGGCTACACCTTC.

As to this clonotype: A read error is possible here, since a much larger clone lies one base away. The genes are TRBV4-1 and TRBJ2-2, with 7 bases identical to TRBD2. The CDR3 consists of 15 residues. Germline V lookup: CDR1 MGHRA, CDR2 YSYEKL. The CDR3 reads CASSPYERGAGEQFF. The CDR3 DNA follows: TGCGCCAGCAGCCCCTATGAGCGGGGTGCCGGGGAGCAGTTTTTT.

This clonotype appeared many times. V usage is TRBV27 and J usage is TRBJ1-3; the D is unclear. This CDR3 has 15 amino acids. Germline V CDR1 and CDR2: MNHEY, SMNVEV (reference sequence). Trimming removed 2 bases from V and 0 bases from J, with 8 bases in between. CDR3: CASSLKGVSGNTIYF. CDR3 nucleotides: TGTGCCAGCAGTTTAAAGGGTGTCTCTGGAAACACCATATATTTT.

This clonotype was observed many times. The chain carries TRBV5-1 and TRBJ1-1; TRBD1 agrees at 7 bases. CDR3 length: 15 residues. The germline V gene has CDR1 SGHRS and CDR2 YFSETQ. V lost 1 base to trimming and J lost 5 bases; unmatched junction nucleotides: 8. CDR3 sequence (DNA): TGCGCCAGCAGCTTGATACCAGGGGGGATTACTGAAGCTTTCTTT. As protein: CASSLIPGGITEAFF.

This clonotype was observed at least ten times. The CDR3 bases are TGTGCCAGCAGCCCCAGACCCATGAACACTGAAGCTTTCTTT. Encoded protein: CASSPRPMNTEAFF. V usage is TRBV7-8 and J usage is TRBJ1-1; D is ambiguous. Between the trimmed V and J ends, which lost 5 bases and 0 bases, there was a span of 10 bases. The CDR3 sequence is 14 residues long. Germline CDR1 SGHVS, CDR2 FQNEAQ.

The chain employs TRBV28 and TRBJ2-2; TRBD1 is a possible D gene (6 bases). V lost 3 bases to trimming and J lost 6 bases, with 14 bases between them. The CDR3 has 15 residues. Germline V gives CDR1 MDHEN, CDR2 SYDVKM. The CDR3 bases are TGTGCCAGCAGTTTGGGCCAGGGGTGGTCCGGGGAGCTGTTTTTT. This translates into CASSLGQGWSGELFF.

This rearrangement joins TRBV20-1 to TRBJ2-2; no definite D call. V was pared by 2 bases and J by 0 bases, with 13 bases between. Germline V gene lookup returns CDR1 DFQATT and CDR2 SNEGSKA (reference sequence). The CDR3 is 16 residues long. CDR3 residues: CSARKGRRTNTGELFF. Written as DNA, the CDR3 is TGCAGTGCTAGAAAAGGGCGCAGGACGAACACCGGGGAGCTGTTTTTT.

This clonotype was picked up many times. This chain uses TRBV6-2 or TRBV6-3 with TRBJ2-4; the D gene is possibly TRBD2 (5 bases). Trimming took 2 bases from V and 6 from J, leaving 8 bases between them. CDR1 is MNHEY and CDR2 is SVGEGT in the germline V gene. This CDR3 spans 13 amino acids. Here the CDR3 reads CASSYEGVNIQYF. The CDR3 DNA reads TGTGCCAGCAGTTACGAGGGAGTAAACATTCAGTACTTC.

This clonotype was seen at least ten times. The CDR3 DNA reads as TGTGCCAGCTTTCGGACAGGGAAGTATGGCTACACCTTC. Residues: CASFRTGKYGYTF. V usage is TRBV6-5 and J usage is TRBJ1-2, with TRBD1 identical over 8 bases. The germline CDR1 and CDR2 sequences are MNHEY and SVGAGI. V trimming: 8 bases; J trimming: 5 bases; junction bases outside the gene matches: 7. The CDR3 has 13 amino acids.

This clonotype was detected a few times. The chain recombines TRBV2 with TRBJ2-4; 10 nucleotides line up with TRBD1. CDR1 is SNHLY and CDR2 is FYNNEI in the germline V gene. The CDR3 spans 16 residues. Trimming at V came to 5 bases and at J to 1 base, leaving 5 bases not matched to a gene. For the CDR3, the DNA is TGTGCCAGCAGTCAGCCGGGACAGGGGGCCAAAAACATTCAGTACTTC. Protein product: CASSQPGQGAKNIQYF.

This clonotype was picked up many times. The chain uses TRBV2 and TRBJ2-5; 9 positions match TRBD1. J was trimmed by 5 bases and V by 6 bases; bases with no gene match: 7. The CDR3 covers 14 residues. Germline values: CDR1 SNHLY, CDR2 FYNNEI. The CDR3 region has the DNA TGTGCCAGCAGGGCCGGGACAGGGAGCGAGACCCAGTACTTC. Translated, it gives CASRAGTGSETQYF. The full variable domain, in which reference TRBV2 and TRBJ2-5 provide the parts outside the CDR3, is EPEVTQTPSHQVTQMGQEVILRCVPISNHLYFYWYRQILGQKVEFLVSFYNNEISEKSEIFDDQFSVERPDGSNFTLKIRSTKLEDSAMYFCASRAGTGSETQYFGPGTRLLVL.

This clonotype was found many times. The chain recombines TRBV29-1 with TRBJ1-2; maybe TRBD1 (5 bases). Between the trimmed V and J ends, which lost 3 bases and 1 base, there was a span of 9 bases. Germline-derived CDR1 and CDR2 are SQVTM and ANQGSEA. The CDR3 contains 13 residues. The CDR3 protein is CSVDNRLNYGYTF. CDR3 coding DNA: TGCAGCGTTGATAACAGGCTTAACTATGGCTACACCTTC.

Turning to this clonotype: This may come from a read error, since a much larger clone is one base off. The chain joins TRBV20-1 to TRBJ2-1, with D uncertain. The CDR3 extends over 13 amino acids. Germline V lookup: CDR1 DFQATT, CDR2 SNEGSKA (reference sequence). CDR3 in amino acids: CSARKFSYSEQFF. Written as DNA, the CDR3 is TGCAGTGCTAGGAAGTTCTCCTACAGTGAGCAGTTCTTC.

This clonotype has at least ten counts. This sequence joins TRBV20-1 and TRBJ1-1, with unresolved D. This CDR3 comprises 12 residues. Germline CDR1 DFQATT, CDR2 SNEGSKA (reference sequence). V dropped 3 bases and J dropped 7 bases, with 12 bases sitting between them. For the CDR3, the DNA is TGCAGTGCTAGGCGTTCCCGGTTTGAAGCTTTCTTT. Its translation is CSARRSRFEAFF.

At least ten counts were recorded for this clonotype. The chain uses TRBV5-1 and TRBJ1-1, with a weak D call TRBD1 (6 bases). The germline V gene has CDR1 SGHRS and CDR2 YFSETQ. The germline V and J ends were trimmed by 4 bases and 1 base, with 14 bases remaining between them. The CDR3 contains 15 residues. The CDR3 nucleotides are TGCGCCAGCAGCGTAACAGGGTCTGGGAACACTGAAGCTTTCTTT. Its translation: CASSVTGSGNTEAFF. Full variable domain (rest looked up from reference TRBV5-1 and TRBJ1-1): KAGVTQTPRYLIKTRGQQVTLSCSPISGHRSVSWYQQTPGQGLQFLFEYFSETQRNKGNFPGRFSGRQFSNSRSEMNVSTLELGDSALYLCASSVTGSGNTEAFFGQGTRLTVV.

This clonotype was seen many times. The chain joins TRBV6-5 to TRBJ1-2, with D possibly matching TRBD1 (5 bases). CDR3 length equals 14 residues. The germline gives CDR1 MNHEY, CDR2 SVGAGI. V lost 2 bases and J lost 8, with 15 bases in between. As DNA, the CDR3 is TGTGCCAGCAGTTACGCTTCGGAGGGGATGGGCTACACCTTC. It is translated as CASSYASEGMGYTF.

This clonotype showed up many times. The rearrangement uses TRBV28 and TRBJ1-2; no clear D gene. The germline CDR1 and CDR2 sequences are MDHEN and SYDVKM. V shed 3 bases and J shed 2 bases, with 22 bases lying between them. The CDR3 is made up of 18 amino acids. The CDR3 reads CASSFGGASPNLNYGYTF. The CDR3 coding sequence is TGTGCCAGCAGTTTCGGCGGAGCCTCCCCCAACTTGAACTATGGCTACACCTTC.

This chain connects TRBV6-1 to TRBJ2-5; D remains unclear. V was clipped by 7 bases and J by 0 bases, with 9 bases between them. The CDR3 extends over 13 amino acids. CDR1 and CDR2 (germline): MNHNS, SASEGT. In nucleotides, the CDR3 is TGTGCCAGCACCCCCAGCCACCAAGAGACCCAGTACTTC. Translating it yields CASTPSHQETQYF.

This clonotype came up a few times. The V call is TRBV7-2, the J call TRBJ2-2, with D uncertain. In germline, CDR1 is SGHTA, CDR2 FQGNSA. There are 15 residues in the CDR3. V lost 1 base to trimming and J lost 4 bases, with 10 bases between them. CDR3 nucleotide sequence: TGTGCCAGCAGCTTAGGGCAGAGCAGCACCGGGGAGCTGTTTTTT. This sequence encodes CASSLGQSSTGELFF.

This clonotype was detected a few times. The chain joins TRBV13 to TRBJ1-2, with 8 bases identical to TRBD1. This CDR3 region has 14 residues. The J segment lost 3 bases and the V segment lost 5 bases, leaving 5 bases of the junction unmatched. Germline loops: CDR1 PRHDT, CDR2 FYEKMQ (reference sequence). CDR3 amino acids: CASSRRGQDYGYTF. The CDR3 region has the DNA TGTGCCAGCAGCAGACGGGGACAGGACTATGGCTACACCTTC.

The table lists this clonotype with many counts. The rearrangement links TRBV28 to TRBJ2-7; possible D gene TRBD2, 5 bases. CDR1 and CDR2 from the germline V gene are MDHEN and SYDVKM. This CDR3 has 13 amino acids. Trimming stripped 3 bases from V and 1 base from J, with 7 bases between. The CDR3 is CASSLRVSYEQYF. The CDR3 region has the DNA TGTGCCAGCAGTTTGAGGGTTTCCTACGAGCAGTACTTC. The full variable domain, with the rest looked up from reference TRBV28 and TRBJ2-7, is DVKVTQSSRYLVKRTGEKVFLECVQDMDHENMFWYRQDPGLGLRLIYFSYDVKMKEKGDIPEGYSVSREKKERFSLILESASTNQTSMYLCASSLRVSYEQYFGPGTRLTVT.